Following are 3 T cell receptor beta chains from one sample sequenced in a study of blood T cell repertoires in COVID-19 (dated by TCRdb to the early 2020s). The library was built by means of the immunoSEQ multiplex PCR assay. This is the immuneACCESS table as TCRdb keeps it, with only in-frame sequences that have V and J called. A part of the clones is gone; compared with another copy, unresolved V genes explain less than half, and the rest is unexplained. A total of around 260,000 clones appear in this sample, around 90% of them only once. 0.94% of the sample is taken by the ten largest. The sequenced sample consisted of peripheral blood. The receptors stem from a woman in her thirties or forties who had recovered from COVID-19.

The chain's CDR3 is CASSRQAGETDTQYF. The CDR3 bases are TGTGCCAGCAGCCGACAGGCAGGGGAGACAGATACGCAGTATTTT. The chain combines TRBV14 with TRBJ2-3; possible D gene TRBD1, 6 bases. This CDR3 contains 15 residues. Trimming removed 4 bases at V and 3 bases at J, with 14 bases between. Germline V gene lookup returns CDR1 SGHDN and CDR2 FVKESK.

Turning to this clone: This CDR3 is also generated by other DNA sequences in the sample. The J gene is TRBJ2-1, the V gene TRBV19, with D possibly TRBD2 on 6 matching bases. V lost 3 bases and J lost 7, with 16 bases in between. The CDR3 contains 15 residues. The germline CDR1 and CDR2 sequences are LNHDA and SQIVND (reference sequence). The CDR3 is CASSIGGGAGNEQFF. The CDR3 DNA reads TGTGCCAGTAGTATCGGCGGTGGGGCGGGGAATGAGCAGTTCTTC.

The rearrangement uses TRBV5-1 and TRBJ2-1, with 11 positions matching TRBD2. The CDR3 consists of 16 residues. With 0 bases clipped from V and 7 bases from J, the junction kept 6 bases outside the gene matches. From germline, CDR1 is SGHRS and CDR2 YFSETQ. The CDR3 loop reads CASSLEGLAVGNEQFF. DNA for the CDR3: TGCGCCAGCAGCTTGGAGGGACTAGCGGTAGGAAATGAGCAGTTCTTC.